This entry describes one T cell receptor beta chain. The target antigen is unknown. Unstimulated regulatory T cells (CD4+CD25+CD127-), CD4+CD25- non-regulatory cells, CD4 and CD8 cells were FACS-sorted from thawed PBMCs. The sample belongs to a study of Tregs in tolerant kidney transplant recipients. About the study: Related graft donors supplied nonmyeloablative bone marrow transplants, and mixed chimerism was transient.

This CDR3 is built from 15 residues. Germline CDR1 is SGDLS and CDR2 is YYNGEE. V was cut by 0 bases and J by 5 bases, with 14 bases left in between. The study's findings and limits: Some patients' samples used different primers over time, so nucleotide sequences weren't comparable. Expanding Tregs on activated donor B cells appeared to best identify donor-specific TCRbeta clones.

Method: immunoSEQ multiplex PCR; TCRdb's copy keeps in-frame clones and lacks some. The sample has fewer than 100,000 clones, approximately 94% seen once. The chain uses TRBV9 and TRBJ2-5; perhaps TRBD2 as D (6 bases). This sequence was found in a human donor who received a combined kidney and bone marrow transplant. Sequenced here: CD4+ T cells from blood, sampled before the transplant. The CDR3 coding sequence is TGTGCCAGCAGCGTAGACCCCCGGGAGTCCGAGACCCAGTACTTC. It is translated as CASSVDPRESETQYF.